The 27 T cell receptor beta chains given below trace back to one sample, sequenced in a study of blood T cell repertoires in COVID-19. Sequenced by immunoSEQ multiplex PCR; TCRdb stores in-frame clones only, minus some. The table records tens of thousands of clones, around 77% of them present only once. The specimen sequenced was peripheral blood. Every receptor here comes from a man older than 75 with active or convalescent COVID-19.

The sample holds a few counts of this clone. The rearrangement joins TRBV6-2 or TRBV6-3 to TRBJ1-1; 10 nucleotides agree with TRBD1. The J segment lost 6 bases and the V segment lost 6 bases, leaving 4 bases of the junction unmatched. This CDR3 is built from 13 residues. The germline V gene has CDR1 MNHEY and CDR2 SVGEGT. The CDR3 DNA sequence: TGTGCCAGCAGCCTGGGACAGGGGTCTGAAGCTTTCTTT. Its translation is CASSLGQGSEAFF.

This chain connects TRBV18 to TRBJ2-1; D is possibly TRBD2 (7 bases). V lost 5 bases to trimming and J lost 4 bases, with 30 bases between them. Germline loops: CDR1 KGHSH, CDR2 LQKENI. This CDR3 spans 20 amino acids. CDR3 protein: CASSERGGASGAAVYNEQFF. The CDR3 nucleotides read TGTGCCAGCTCAGAACGTGGGGGGGCGTCGGGCGCGGCGGTTTACAATGAGCAGTTCTTC.

As DNA, the CDR3 is TGTGCCAGCACTCCACAAGCGACCACAGATACGCAGTATTTT. Protein: CASTPQATTDTQYF. The chain employs TRBV18 and TRBJ2-3; no definite D call. The V end lost 8 bases, the J end lost 2 bases, and 14 bases lay between the germline ends. Germline CDR1 reads KGHSH; CDR2 reads LQKENI. The CDR3 consists of 14 residues.

The rearrangement links TRBV7-8 to TRBJ1-2; tentatively, D is TRBD1 (6 bases). The CDR3 runs to 15 residues. V lost 5 bases and J 0 bases, leaving 13 bases between the germline ends. The germline V gene encodes CDR1 SGHVS and CDR2 FQNEAQ. The CDR3 region has the DNA TGTGCCAGCAGCCCTAGGACAGCAGCTAACTATGGCTACACCTTC. It specifies CASSPRTAANYGYTF.

This clone appeared a few times. The chain employs TRBV10-3 and TRBJ1-5; 10 nucleotides match TRBD1. The ends lost 6 bases at V and 1 base at J; junction bases unmatched: 6. Germline CDR1 ENHRY, CDR2 SYGVKD. This CDR3 region has 16 residues. For the CDR3, the DNA is TGTGCCATCAGAGAAGGGACAGGGGACAGCAATCAGCCCCAGCATTTT. It specifies CAIREGTGDSNQPQHF.

This chain links TRBV4-1 with TRBJ2-1; perhaps TRBD1 as D (5 bases). Trimming stripped 1 base from V and 2 bases from J, with 15 bases between. This CDR3 has 17 residues. Germline V gene sequence: CDR1 MGHRA, CDR2 YSYEKL. As DNA, the CDR3 is TGCGCCAGCAGCCAAGTCTCCCAGGGCCCCCCCTACAATGAGCAGTTCTTC. Translated: CASSQVSQGPPYNEQFF.

A few counts support this clone. The rearrangement uses TRBV18 and TRBJ2-7; 9 nucleotides align to TRBD1. Germline assignment: CDR1 KGHSH and CDR2 LQKENI. The CDR3 is 15 amino acids. V lost 2 bases, J lost 2 bases, and 4 bases stayed unmatched. In nucleotides, the CDR3 is TGTGCCAGCTCACCAGGGACAGGGAATCCCTACGAGCAGTACTTC. It yields the protein CASSPGTGNPYEQYF.

The chain links TRBV7-2 to TRBJ2-1, with 9 bases matching TRBD2. The junction had 8 bases not matched to a gene; V was cut back by 2 bases and J by 0 bases. There are 18 residues in the CDR3. Germline CDR1 is SGHTA and CDR2 is FQGNSA. This chain's CDR3 is CASSLFLLSGSSYNEQFF. Written as DNA, the CDR3 is TGTGCCAGCAGCTTATTCCTCCTTAGCGGGAGCTCCTACAATGAGCAGTTCTTC.

The chain couples TRBV30 to TRBJ2-7; 7 nucleotides align to TRBD2. The germline gives CDR1 GTSNPN, CDR2 SVGIG (reference sequence). The CDR3 covers 14 residues. V gave up 2 bases and J gave up 2 bases; unmatched junction bases: 6. The CDR3: CAWSRSSGTYEQYF. The DNA for the CDR3 is TGTGCCTGGAGTCGGTCTAGCGGAACCTACGAGCAGTACTTC. The complete variable domain, with remaining parts taken from reference TRBV30 and TRBJ2-7, reads SQTIHQWPATLVQPVGSPLSLECTVEGTSNPNLYWYRQAAGRGLQLLFYSVGIGQISSEVPQNLSASRPQDRQFILSSKKLLLSDSGFYLCAWSRSSGTYEQYFGPGTRLTVT.

The chain has TRBV9 and TRBJ2-3; 8 nucleotides align to TRBD2. CDR3 length equals 16 residues. Germline trimming cut 0 bases from V and 2 bases from J; bases unmatched to any gene: 5. Germline CDR1 reads SGDLS; CDR2 reads YYNGEE. This chain's CDR3 is CASSVAGGGNTDTQYF. DNA of the CDR3: TGTGCCAGCAGCGTAGCAGGCGGGGGGAACACAGATACGCAGTATTTT. Combining the CDR3 with reference TRBV9 and TRBJ2-3 gives the whole variable domain DSGVTQTPKHLITATGQRVTLRCSPRSGDLSVYWYQQSLDQGLQFLIQYYNGEERAKGNILERFSAQQFPDLHSELNLSSLELGDSALYFCASSVAGGGNTDTQYFGPGTRLTVL.

This chain connects TRBV12-5 to TRBJ2-3; 16 bases align to TRBD2. The length of the CDR3 is 18 residues. Germline-derived CDR1 and CDR2 are LGHNT and FRNRAP. The V segment lost 5 bases and the J segment 1 base; nucleotides outside the gene matches: 6. The CDR3 here is CASGQGTSGGAGTDTQYF. The CDR3 DNA reads as TGTGCTAGTGGTCAAGGGACTAGCGGGGGGGCTGGCACAGATACGCAGTATTTT.

The chain couples TRBV5-1 to TRBJ2-3; TRBD2 matches 7 bases. V was clipped by 2 bases and J by 4 bases; unmatched bases: 13. CDR3 length: 17 residues. From germline, CDR1 is SGHRS and CDR2 YFSETQ. The CDR3 DNA sequence: TGCGCCAGCAGCTTCCGTTCCTCCGCTAGCGGAGCAGATACGCAGTATTTT. Translating it yields CASSFRSSASGADTQYF. The variable domain in full, completed from reference TRBV5-1 and TRBJ2-3, reads KAGVTQTPRYLIKTRGQQVTLSCSPISGHRSVSWYQQTPGQGLQFLFEYFSETQRNKGNFPGRFSGRQFSNSRSEMNVSTLELGDSALYLCASSFRSSASGADTQYFGPGTRLTVL.

This clone was observed once. The chain couples TRBV11-1 to TRBJ2-2, with 7 bases that match TRBD2. The length of the CDR3 is 15 residues. With 6 bases clipped from V and 6 bases from J, the junction kept 10 bases outside the gene matches. Germline V lookup: CDR1 SGHAT, CDR2 FQDESV (reference sequence). The CDR3 reads CASRSGATGAGELFF. The DNA for the CDR3 is TGTGCCAGCAGGAGCGGGGCGACGGGTGCCGGGGAGCTGTTTTTT. Full variable domain (outside the CDR3, taken from reference TRBV11-1 and TRBJ2-2): EAEVAQSPRYKITEKSQAVAFWCDPISGHATLYWYRQILGQGPELLVQFQDESVVDDSQLPKDRFSAERLKGVDSTLKIQPAELGDSAMYLCASRSGATGAGELFFGEGSRLTVL.

This chain links TRBV5-1 with TRBJ2-2; 10 bases match TRBD2. The germline gives CDR1 SGHRS, CDR2 YFSETQ. The V gene end was trimmed by 4 bases and the J gene end by 6 bases; junction bases not matched to a gene: 6. There are 15 residues in the CDR3. The CDR3 reads CASSTTSGVSGELFF. The DNA for the CDR3 is TGCGCCAGCAGCACCACTAGCGGGGTGTCCGGGGAGCTGTTTTTT. The full variable domain, in which reference TRBV5-1 and TRBJ2-2 provide the parts outside the CDR3, is KAGVTQTPRYLIKTRGQQVTLSCSPISGHRSVSWYQQTPGQGLQFLFEYFSETQRNKGNFPGRFSGRQFSNSRSEMNVSTLELGDSALYLCASSTTSGVSGELFFGEGSRLTVL.

The chain is built from TRBV6-1 and TRBJ1-2; D uncertain. In germline, CDR1 is MNHNS, CDR2 SASEGT. Trimming removed 2 bases from V and 5 bases from J, with 6 bases in between. The CDR3 extends over 12 amino acids. In DNA form, the CDR3 reads TGTGCCAGCAGTGAAATAAAATATGGCTACACCTTC. This encodes CASSEIKYGYTF.

CDR3 sequence reads: CASLGLAGVHEQYF. The DNA for the CDR3 is TGTGCCAGCCTCGGACTAGCGGGAGTTCACGAGCAGTACTTC. V usage is TRBV28 and J usage is TRBJ2-7; 13 bases match TRBD2. This CDR3 contains 14 residues. From germline, CDR1 is MDHEN and CDR2 SYDVKM. The ends lost 8 bases at V and 5 bases at J; junction bases unmatched: 6.

This clone has more than one count but fewer than ten. The V call is TRBV3-1 (or the pseudogene TRBV3-2), the J call TRBJ1-6; D remains unclear. The CDR3 spans 14 residues. Trimming cost V 1 base and J 6 bases, with 7 bases left between them. The germline gives CDR1 LGHDT, CDR2 YNNKEL (reference sequence). CDR3 sequence reads: CASSQALANSPLHF. The CDR3 bases are TGTGCCAGCAGCCAAGCCCTGGCTAATTCACCCCTCCACTTT.

The count of this clone is one. The rearrangement joins TRBV10-2 to TRBJ2-5, with a weak D call TRBD1 (6 bases). V lost 7 bases and J lost 5, with 17 bases in between. The CDR3 is 14 residues long. Germline V gene lookup returns CDR1 WSHSY and CDR2 SAAADI. CDR3: CASKARGFLETQYF. Here the CDR3 DNA reads TGCGCCAGCAAGGCTAGGGGGTTTTTGGAGACCCAGTACTTC.

A word on this clone: Mismatch with germline at one junction end may stem from a read error. This chain links TRBV20-1 with TRBJ2-1, with a weak D call TRBD2 (6 bases). The CDR3 consists of 16 residues. Germline V lookup: CDR1 DFQATT, CDR2 SNEGSKA (reference sequence). CDR3 amino acids: CGASGRGRETGNEQFF. The DNA of the CDR3 is TGCGGTGCTAGTGGTAGGGGTCGGGAGACGGGGAATGAGCAGTTCTTC.

This clone was picked up a small number of times. CDR3 in DNA: TGCGCCAGCAGTCTACAAGGGGGGCTAGCGGGGGTCCCCTACGAGCAGTACTTC. This sequence encodes CASSLQGGLAGVPYEQYF. This chain links TRBV4-1 with TRBJ2-7, with 10 bases fitting TRBD2. Germline loops: CDR1 MGHRA, CDR2 YSYEKL. V lost 6 bases and J lost 2; bases outside the gene matches: 16. The CDR3 runs to 18 residues.

V and J are TRBV27 and TRBJ2-1, with 10 nucleotides matching TRBD1. CDR1 and CDR2 (germline): MNHEY, SMNVEV (reference sequence). The CDR3 has 15 residues. After removal of 4 bases from V and 7 bases from J, the junction contained 7 bases not matched to a gene. The CDR3: CASSSDRGSINEQFF. CDR3 DNA sequence: TGTGCCAGCAGTTCGGACAGGGGGTCAATAAATGAGCAGTTCTTC.

This clone has a single count. The gene calls are TRBV5-1 and TRBJ1-1, with TRBD1 identical over 9 bases. J gave up 7 bases and V 4 bases, and 5 bases lay outside the gene matches. Germline CDR1 and CDR2: SGHRS and YFSETQ. The CDR3 length is 13 residues. The CDR3 spells CASSRGQGGEAFF. The CDR3 bases are TGCGCCAGCAGCAGGGGACAGGGCGGTGAAGCTTTCTTT.

The CDR3 coding sequence is TGTGCCACGCAGAAGACTAGCGATTCCTACGAGCAGTACTTC. Protein: CATQKTSDSYEQYF. The chain links TRBV7-2 to TRBJ2-7, with TRBD2 matching 8 bases. The CDR3 extends over 14 amino acids. The germline gives CDR1 SGHTA, CDR2 FQGNSA. The V gene end was trimmed by 10 bases and the J gene end by 1 base; junction bases not matched to a gene: 9.

This rearrangement joins TRBV2 to TRBJ2-5; tentative D call: TRBD2 (5 bases). The germline CDR1 and CDR2 sequences are SNHLY and FYNNEI. CDR3 size: 15 residues. V was cut by 7 bases and J by 1 base, with 16 bases left in between. The CDR3 reads CASMLARSSQETQYF. For the CDR3, the DNA is TGTGCCAGCATGTTAGCGAGAAGTTCCCAAGAGACCCAGTACTTC.

The gene calls are TRBV5-1 and TRBJ2-1, with D perhaps matching TRBD1 (7 bases). Between the trimmed V and J ends, which lost 1 base and 7 bases, there was a span of 15 bases. The CDR3 contains 15 residues. Germline V gives CDR1 SGHRS, CDR2 YFSETQ. CDR3 amino acids: CASSLQGGQGNEQFF. CDR3 DNA: TGCGCCAGCAGCTTGCAGGGGGGACAAGGGAATGAGCAGTTCTTC.

The chain couples TRBV5-4 to TRBJ2-3; a possible D gene is TRBD1 (5 bases). There are 14 residues in the CDR3. Germline V lookup: CDR1 SGHNT, CDR2 YYREEE (reference sequence). Trimming left V 4 bases short and J 1 base short, with 10 bases between. The chain's CDR3 is CASSPGQRTDTQYF. The CDR3 DNA is TGTGCCAGCAGCCCCGGACAACGCACAGATACGCAGTATTTT.

V gene TRBV5-4 combines with J gene TRBJ1-2; D is ambiguous. The V end was cut by 5 bases, the J end by 4 bases, with 15 bases between. From germline, CDR1 is SGHNT and CDR2 YYREEE (reference sequence). CDR3 length: 14 amino acids. CDR3 amino acids: CASRMLGDGYGYTF. The DNA of the CDR3 is TGTGCCAGCAGAATGCTGGGAGACGGCTATGGCTACACCTTC.